This T cell receptor (beta chain) was profiled in a study of PD-1 blockade in classical Hodgkin lymphoma. Some clones are missing from TCRdb's copy, which holds only in-frame ones; the method was immunoSEQ multiplex PCR. Of approximately 150,000 clones listed, just under 80% are singletons. Notes on this clone: Its target is unknown.

Study outcomes and limitations: While CD8+ TCR diversity did not rise significantly by C4D1, CD4+ TCR diversity did. At baseline, newly diagnosed patients reportedly showed less TCR diversity than healthy donors. The study found complete responders had baseline diversity similar to newly diagnosed patients. Undefined causes, possibly disease activity or prior therapy, underlie the repertoire differences.

Each patient's relapse followed autologous stem cell transplantation, and brentuximab vedotin exposure varied. V shed 2 bases, J shed 5 bases, and the junction held 19 bases outside the gene matches. There are 19 residues in the CDR3. The germline CDR1 and CDR2 sequences are ENHRY and SYGVKD. The chain couples TRBV10-3 to TRBJ2-7, with 9 bases matching TRBD1. This receptor was obtained from a human donor with classical Hodgkin lymphoma. Sequences were derived from peripheral blood mononuclear cells (PBMCs), sampled before the second cycle of nivolumab. CDR3 region: CAISEGGQGGVGQSDEQYF. Written as DNA, the CDR3 is TGTGCCATCAGTGAGGGGGGACAGGGTGGAGTTGGTCAAAGCGACGAGCAGTACTTC.